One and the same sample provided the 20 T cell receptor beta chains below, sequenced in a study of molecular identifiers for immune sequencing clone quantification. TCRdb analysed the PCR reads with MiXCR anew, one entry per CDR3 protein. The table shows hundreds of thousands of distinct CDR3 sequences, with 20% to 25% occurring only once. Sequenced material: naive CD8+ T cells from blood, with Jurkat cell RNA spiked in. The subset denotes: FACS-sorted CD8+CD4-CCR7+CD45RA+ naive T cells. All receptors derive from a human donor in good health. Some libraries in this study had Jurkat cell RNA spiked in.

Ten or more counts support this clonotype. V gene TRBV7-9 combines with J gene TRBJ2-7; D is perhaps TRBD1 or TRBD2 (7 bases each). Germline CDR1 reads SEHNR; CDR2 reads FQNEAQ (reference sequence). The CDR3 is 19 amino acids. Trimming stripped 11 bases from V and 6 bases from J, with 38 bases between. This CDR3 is CASAGKTGATFTGAFEQYF. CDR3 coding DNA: TGTGCCTCAGCGGGAAAAACAGGAGCTACGTTCACAGGGGCTTTCGAGCAGTACTTC.

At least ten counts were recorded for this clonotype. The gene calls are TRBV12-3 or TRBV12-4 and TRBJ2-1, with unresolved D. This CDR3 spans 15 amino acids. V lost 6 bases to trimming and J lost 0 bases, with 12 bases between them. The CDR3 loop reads CASSPDGSSYNEQFF. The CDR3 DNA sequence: TGTGCCAGCAGCCCGGACGGAAGCTCCTACAATGAGCAGTTCTTC.

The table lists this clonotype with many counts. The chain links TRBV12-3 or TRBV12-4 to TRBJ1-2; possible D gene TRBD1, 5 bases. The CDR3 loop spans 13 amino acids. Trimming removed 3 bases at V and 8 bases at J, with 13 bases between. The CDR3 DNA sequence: TGTGCCAGCAGTTTTCTAGCAGGGCACGGCTACACCTTC. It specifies CASSFLAGHGYTF.

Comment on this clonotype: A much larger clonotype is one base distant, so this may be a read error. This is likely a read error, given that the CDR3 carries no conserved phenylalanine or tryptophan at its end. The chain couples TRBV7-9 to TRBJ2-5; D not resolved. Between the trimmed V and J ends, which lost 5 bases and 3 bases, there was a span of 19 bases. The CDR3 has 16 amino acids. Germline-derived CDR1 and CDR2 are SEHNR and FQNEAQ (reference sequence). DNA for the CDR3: TGTGCCAGCAGCCCCCAAGCCGGGTCTGCGGAAGAGACCCAGTACCTC. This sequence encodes CASSPQAGSAEETQYL.

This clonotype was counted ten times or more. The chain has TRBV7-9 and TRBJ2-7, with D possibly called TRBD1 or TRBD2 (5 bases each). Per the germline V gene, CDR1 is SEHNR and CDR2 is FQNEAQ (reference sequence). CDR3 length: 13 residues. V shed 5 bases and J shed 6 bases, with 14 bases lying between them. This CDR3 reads CASSPEGSLEQYF. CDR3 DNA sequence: TGTGCCAGCAGCCCAGAGGGGTCCCTCGAGCAGTACTTC.

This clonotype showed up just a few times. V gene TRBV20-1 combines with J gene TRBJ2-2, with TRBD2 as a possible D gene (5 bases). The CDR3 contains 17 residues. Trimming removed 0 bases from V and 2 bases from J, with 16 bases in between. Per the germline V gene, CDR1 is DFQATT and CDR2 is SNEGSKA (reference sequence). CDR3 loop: CSARDPTPTSNTGELFF. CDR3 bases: TGCAGTGCTAGAGATCCCACCCCTACTAGTAACACCGGGGAGCTGTTTTTT.

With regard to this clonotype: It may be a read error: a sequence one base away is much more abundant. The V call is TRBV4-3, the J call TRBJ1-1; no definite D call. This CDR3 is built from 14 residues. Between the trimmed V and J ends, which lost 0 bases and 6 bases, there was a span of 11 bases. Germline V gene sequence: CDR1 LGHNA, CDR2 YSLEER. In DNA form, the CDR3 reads TGCGCCAGCAGCCAAGATTTCCCGGGCCCTGAAGCTTTCTTT. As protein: CASSQDFPGPEAFF.

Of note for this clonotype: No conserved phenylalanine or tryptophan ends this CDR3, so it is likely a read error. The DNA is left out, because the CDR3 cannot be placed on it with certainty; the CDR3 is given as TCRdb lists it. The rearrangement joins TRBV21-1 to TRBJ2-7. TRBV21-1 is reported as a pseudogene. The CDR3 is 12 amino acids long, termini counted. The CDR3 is CASSKVRREQYY.

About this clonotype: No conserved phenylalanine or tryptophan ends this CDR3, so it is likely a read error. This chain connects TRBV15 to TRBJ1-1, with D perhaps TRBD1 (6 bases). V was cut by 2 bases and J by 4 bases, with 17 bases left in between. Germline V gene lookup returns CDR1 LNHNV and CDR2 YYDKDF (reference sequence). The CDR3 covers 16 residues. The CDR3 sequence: CATSRTPRGRGTEAFL. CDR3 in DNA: TGTGCCACCAGCAGAACCCCCCGGGGCAGGGGCACTGAAGCTTTCCTT.

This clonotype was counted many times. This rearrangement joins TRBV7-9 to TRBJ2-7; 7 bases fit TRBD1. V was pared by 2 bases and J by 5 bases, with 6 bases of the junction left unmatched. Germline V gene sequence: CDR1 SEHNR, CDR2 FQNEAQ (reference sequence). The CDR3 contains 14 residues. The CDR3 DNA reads TGTGCCAGCAGCTTATTGACAGGGTACGACGAGCAGTACTTC. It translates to CASSLLTGYDEQYF.

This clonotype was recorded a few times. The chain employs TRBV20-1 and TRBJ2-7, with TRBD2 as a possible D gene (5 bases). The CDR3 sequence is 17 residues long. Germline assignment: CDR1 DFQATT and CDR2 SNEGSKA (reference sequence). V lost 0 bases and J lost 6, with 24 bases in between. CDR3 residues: CSARDRDPIRSYSEQYF. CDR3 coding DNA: TGCAGTGCTAGAGACCGGGATCCGATCAGGTCCTATTCCGAGCAGTACTTC.

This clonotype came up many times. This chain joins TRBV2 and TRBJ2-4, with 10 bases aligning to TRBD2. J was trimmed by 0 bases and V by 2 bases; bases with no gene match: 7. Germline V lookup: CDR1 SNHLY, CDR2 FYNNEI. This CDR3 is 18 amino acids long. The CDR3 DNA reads TGTGCCAGCAGTGAAAAAGCGGGGGGGCCCCAAGCCAAAAACATTCAGTACTTC. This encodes CASSEKAGGPQAKNIQYF.

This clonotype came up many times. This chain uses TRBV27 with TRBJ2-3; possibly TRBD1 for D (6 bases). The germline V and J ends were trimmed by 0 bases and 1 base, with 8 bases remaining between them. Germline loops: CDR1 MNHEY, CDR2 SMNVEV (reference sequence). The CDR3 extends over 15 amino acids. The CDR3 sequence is CASSLSSGGTDTQYF. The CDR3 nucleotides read TGTGCCAGCAGTTTATCCTCAGGGGGCACAGATACGCAGTATTTT.

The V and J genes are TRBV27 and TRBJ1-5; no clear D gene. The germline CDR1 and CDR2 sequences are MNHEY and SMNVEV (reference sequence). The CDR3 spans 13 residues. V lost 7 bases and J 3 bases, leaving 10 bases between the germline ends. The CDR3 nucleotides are TGTGCCAGCATGCTCGGGCCCAATCAGCCCCAGCATTTT. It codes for CASMLGPNQPQHF.

The CDR3 bases are TGCGCCAGCAGCCACCCGGACAGGGGCCGGACTGAAGCTTTCTTT. It is translated as CASSHPDRGRTEAFF. The V gene is TRBV4-1, the J gene TRBJ1-1, with TRBD1 matching 9 bases. Germline CDR1 and CDR2: MGHRA and YSYEKL. The CDR3 consists of 15 residues. J gave up 5 bases and V 3 bases, and 7 bases lay outside the gene matches.

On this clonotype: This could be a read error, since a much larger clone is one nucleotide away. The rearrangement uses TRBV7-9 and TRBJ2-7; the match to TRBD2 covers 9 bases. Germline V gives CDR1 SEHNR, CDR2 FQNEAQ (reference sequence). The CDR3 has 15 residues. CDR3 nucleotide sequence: TGTGCCAGCAGCTCTTTAGCGGGGGTAACCTACGAGCAGTGCTTC. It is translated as CASSSLAGVTYEQCF.

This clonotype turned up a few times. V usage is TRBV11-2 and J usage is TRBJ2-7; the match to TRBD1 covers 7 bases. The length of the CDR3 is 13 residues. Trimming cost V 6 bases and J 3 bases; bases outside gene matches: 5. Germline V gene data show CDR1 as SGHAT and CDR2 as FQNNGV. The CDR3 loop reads CASRSTGNYEQYF. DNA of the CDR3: TGTGCCAGCAGATCGACAGGGAACTACGAGCAGTACTTC.

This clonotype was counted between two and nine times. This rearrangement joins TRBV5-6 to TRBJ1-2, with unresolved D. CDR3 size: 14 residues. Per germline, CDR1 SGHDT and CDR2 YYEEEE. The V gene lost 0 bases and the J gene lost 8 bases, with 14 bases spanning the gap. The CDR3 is CASSLVGSLRGYTF. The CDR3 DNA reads TGTGCCAGCAGCTTGGTTGGCAGTTTAAGGGGCTACACCTTC.

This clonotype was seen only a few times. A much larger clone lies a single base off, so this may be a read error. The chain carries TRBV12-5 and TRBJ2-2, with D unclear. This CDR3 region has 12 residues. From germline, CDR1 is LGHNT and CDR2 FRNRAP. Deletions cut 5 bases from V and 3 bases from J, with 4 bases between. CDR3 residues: CASGLHTGELFF. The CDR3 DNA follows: TGTGCTAGTGGTCTTCACACCGGGGAGCTGTTTTTT.

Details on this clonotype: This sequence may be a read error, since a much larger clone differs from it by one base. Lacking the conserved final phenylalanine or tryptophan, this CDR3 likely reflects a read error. Here the CDR3 reads CASSQGSEVNTEAFS. The CDR3 DNA reads as TGCGCCAGCAGCCAGGGATCTGAGGTGAACACTGAAGCTTTCTCT. The chain recombines TRBV4-1 with TRBJ1-1; D is unclear. CDR3 length: 15 amino acids. V was shortened by 3 bases and J by 0 bases, with 11 bases between the two germline ends. CDR1 and CDR2 (germline): MGHRA, YSYEKL.